This is a list of T cell receptor beta chains from one sample in a study of neoadjuvant anti-PD-1 for oral cavity cancer. Sequenced by immunoSEQ multiplex PCR; TCRdb stores in-frame clones only, minus some. Of 10,000 to 15,000 clones listed, roughly 71% are singletons. Sample: PBMCs, taken after nivolumab (anti-PD-1) treatment. All receptors derive from a person between 35 and 79 years old with oral cavity squamous cell carcinoma. CDR3s include the opening cysteine and the closing phenylalanine or tryptophan. A D gene is named only where the DNA matches it firmly. Where a row states a size, it is once, few, many or the class of an expanded clone; other rows omit it.

j_call d_call v_call clone_size cdr3_aa cdr3_nt
TRBJ1-1 . TRBV5-6 . CASSLAPGLNTEAFF TGTGCCAGCAGCTTGGCCCCGGGGCTGAACACTGAAGCTTTCTTT
TRBJ2-7 . TRBV7-9 . CASSLVSDSYEQYF TGTGCCAGCAGCTTAGTGTCAGACTCCTACGAGCAGTACTTC
TRBJ2-5 . TRBV4-2 . CASSQGGAEETQYF TGTGCCAGCAGCCAAGGGGGGGCAGAAGAGACCCAGTACTTC
TRBJ2-4 . TRBV9 . CASSLAGVANIQYF TGTGCCAGCAGCCTTGCAGGGGTAGCAAACATTCAGTACTTC
TRBJ2-5 . TRBV10-2 few CASRGPGEGETQYF TGCGCCAGCAGAGGGCCGGGAGAAGGAGAGACCCAGTACTTC
TRBJ2-2 . TRBV6-5 once CASSYSKGLTGELFF TGTGCCAGCAGTTACTCGAAAGGTCTCACCGGGGAGCTGTTTTTT
TRBJ1-4 . TRBV10-3 few CAISDQQVGEKLFF TGTGCCATCAGTGACCAACAGGTTGGCGAAAAACTGTTTTTT
TRBJ2-7 . TRBV29-1 . CSVEGETSEQYF TGCAGCGTTGAAGGCGAGACGAGTGAGCAGTACTTC
TRBJ2-1 . TRBV27 . CASSSEATSGRGNEQFF TGTGCCAGCAGTTCCGAGGCTACAAGCGGGCGGGGCAATGAGCAGTTCTTC
TRBJ2-5 . TRBV5-6 few CASSLAFETQYF TGTGCCAGCAGCTTGGCCTTTGAGACCCAGTACTTC
TRBJ2-7 . TRBV19 . CASSPPSSYEQYF TGTGCCAGTAGCCCACCGAGCTCCTACGAGCAGTACTTC
TRBJ2-4 . TRBV27 few CASSAEDALAKNIQYF TGTGCCAGCAGCGCCGAAGACGCTCTAGCCAAAAACATTCAGTACTTC
TRBJ1-4 TRBD1 TRBV5-1 . CASSPGQAPKLFF TGCGCCAGCAGCCCGGGACAGGCTCCAAAACTGTTTTTT
TRBJ1-2 . TRBV5-6 . CASSLGSGYTF TGTGCCAGCAGCTTGGGGTCTGGCTACACCTTC
TRBJ2-3 . TRBV29-1 . CSVEGGRGTDTQYF TGCAGCGTTGAAGGGGGACGGGGCACAGATACGCAGTATTTT
TRBJ2-3 . TRBV20-1 . CSARTDTQYF TGCAGTGCTAGGACAGATACGCAGTATTTT
TRBJ2-3 . TRBV6-5 . CASSVGILGDTQYF TGTGCCAGCAGTGTAGGGATTCTCGGAGATACGCAGTATTTT
TRBJ2-3 . TRBV19 few CASSILPGGTDTQYF TGTGCCAGTAGTATCTTGCCAGGGGGCACAGATACGCAGTATTTT
TRBJ2-5 TRBD2 TRBV27 . CASSPPGLAGVYETQYF TGTGCCAGCAGTCCTCCGGGACTAGCGGGAGTATATGAGACCCAGTACTTC
TRBJ2-2 . TRBV14 few CASSQGHNTGELFF TGTGCCAGCAGCCAGGGACACAACACCGGGGAGCTGTTTTTT
TRBJ2-7 TRBD1 TRBV6-5 . CASSLRDRVNEQYF TGTGCCAGCAGCCTCCGGGACAGGGTCAACGAGCAGTACTTC
TRBJ1-2 . TRBV2 few CASSRTDYYGYTF TGTGCCAGCAGCCGGACAGACTACTATGGCTACACCTTC
TRBJ2-1 . TRBV9 . CASSGGGGASYNEQFF TGTGCCAGCAGCGGGGGCGGTGGTGCCTCCTACAATGAGCAGTTCTTC
TRBJ2-5 . TRBV5-1 . CASSAPTTPVGETQYF TGCGCCAGCAGCGCGCCCACAACCCCGGTCGGAGAGACCCAGTACTTC
TRBJ1-5 . TRBV5-6 once CASSLKGVGNQPQHF TGTGCCAGCAGCTTAAAGGGGGTTGGCAATCAGCCCCAGCATTTT
TRBJ1-5 TRBD1 TRBV2 . CASREVKGASEPQHF TGTGCCAGCAGGGAGGTAAAGGGGGCTTCCGAGCCCCAGCATTTT
TRBJ2-7 TRBD1 TRBV7-3 . CASSPGQGLNEQYF TGTGCCAGCAGCCCGGGACAGGGACTCAACGAGCAGTACTTC
TRBJ2-1 . TRBV11-2 . CASSSLGSYNEQFF TGTGCCAGCAGCTCGCTGGGCTCCTACAATGAGCAGTTCTTC
TRBJ1-1 . TRBV19 . CASSTMLVNTEAFF TGTGCCAGTAGTACCATGCTGGTGAACACTGAAGCTTTCTTT
TRBJ1-5 . TRBV30 once CAWSDNGFQPQHF TGTGCCTGGAGTGATAACGGGTTTCAGCCCCAGCATTTT
TRBJ2-1 TRBD2 TRBV2 . CASSPSSGRPRSSYNEQFF TGTGCCAGCAGCCCTTCTAGCGGGAGGCCTAGGAGCTCCTACAATGAGCAGTTCTTC
TRBJ2-7 TRBD2 TRBV10-3 . CAITQGGLAGGRSEQYF TGTGCCATCACCCAAGGGGGACTAGCGGGAGGAAGGTCCGAGCAGTACTTC
TRBJ2-1 . TRBV10-1 . CASRGGDTHNNEQFF TGCGCCAGCCGAGGTGGGGACACCCACAACAATGAGCAGTTCTTC
TRBJ2-3 TRBD2 TRBV5-4 . CASRPTSGNTDTQYF TGTGCCAGCAGACCGACTAGCGGGAACACAGATACGCAGTATTTT
TRBJ1-2 . TRBV10-3 . CAISDAVFLSYTF TGTGCCATCAGTGATGCGGTCTTCCTAAGCTACACCTTC
TRBJ1-2 . TRBV28 . CASSLLGPANYGYTF TGTGCCAGCAGTTTACTCGGGCCAGCTAACTATGGCTACACCTTC
TRBJ2-1 TRBD2 TRBV7-2 . CASSLEGTSGRFYNEQFF TGTGCCAGCAGCTTAGAAGGGACTAGCGGGAGGTTCTACAATGAGCAGTTCTTC
TRBJ2-1 TRBD2 TRBV4-1 . CASSQGRTSTNEQFF TGCGCCAGCAGCCAAGGGAGGACTAGCACAAATGAGCAGTTCTTC
TRBJ1-4 . TRBV6-5 . CASSYLGLTNEKLFF TGTGCCAGCAGTTACCTGGGTTTAACTAATGAAAAACTGTTTTTT
TRBJ1-5 . TRBV11-2 . CASSANQGSDSNQPQHF TGTGCCAGCAGCGCTAATCAGGGGTCGGATAGCAATCAGCCCCAGCATTTT
TRBJ2-2 . TRBV18 . CASSPGRESTGELFF TGTGCCAGCTCCCCGGGACGGGAGAGCACCGGGGAGCTGTTTTTT
TRBJ1-4 . TRBV28 . CASSSPSRGDYEKLFF TGTGCCAGCAGTTCCCCGTCCCGGGGTGACTATGAAAAACTGTTTTTT
TRBJ2-2 . TRBV5-1 . CASSPIPGVSTGELFF TGCGCCAGCAGCCCCATTCCGGGAGTGAGTACCGGGGAGCTGTTTTTT
TRBJ2-5 . TRBV5-1 . CASSLERGGQTQYF TGCGCCAGCAGCTTGGAGAGGGGCGGACAGACCCAGTACTTC
TRBJ2-7 . TRBV10-3 . CAISDPHGSSYEQYF TGTGCCATCAGTGACCCCCACGGGAGTTCCTACGAGCAGTACTTC
TRBJ2-7 . TRBV7-2 . CASSLSGSSYEQYF TGTGCCAGCAGCTTAAGCGGCAGTTCCTACGAGCAGTACTTC
TRBJ1-1 . TRBV5-1 few CASQKDGNTEAFF TGCGCCAGCCAGAAGGACGGGAACACTGAAGCTTTCTTT
TRBJ2-7 . TRBV10-1 . CASSDGYEQYF TGCGCCAGCAGTGACGGATACGAGCAGTACTTC
TRBJ2-1 TRBD1 TRBV7-8 . CASSDWTGFNEQFF TGTGCCAGCAGCGATTGGACAGGCTTCAATGAGCAGTTCTTC
TRBJ2-2 TRBD2 TRBV5-1 . CASSLGGLAANTGELFF TGCGCCAGCAGCTTGGGGGGACTAGCGGCGAACACCGGGGAGCTGTTTTTT
TRBJ2-2 TRBD2 TRBV2 few CASSVVSGRGRIGELFF TGTGCCAGCAGTGTAGTTAGCGGGAGGGGGAGAATCGGGGAGCTGTTTTTT
TRBJ2-5 TRBD1 TRBV10-1 . CASSLGTGETQYF TGCGCCAGCAGCTTGGGGACAGGAGAGACCCAGTACTTC
TRBJ2-6 . TRBV5-1 . CASSLLAPPHSGANVLTF TGCGCCAGCAGCCTACTGGCACCCCCACACTCTGGGGCCAACGTCCTGACTTTC
TRBJ2-1 TRBD2 TRBV7-3 . CASSYSGGSYNEQFF TGTGCCAGCAGCTATAGCGGGGGATCCTACAATGAGCAGTTCTTC
TRBJ2-7 . TRBV6-5 few CASSQGQLTYEQYF TGTGCCAGCAGCCAGGGACAACTAACCTACGAGCAGTACTTC